One sample yielded the 27 T cell receptor beta chains listed below, sequenced in a study of T cells in tuberculosis. The data were produced by immunoSEQ multiplex PCR, yet TCRdb's version contains in-frame clones alone and is incomplete. The repertoire consists of about 20,000 clones, with 85% to 90% occurring once and the leading ten covering roughly 14%. The source material was PBMCs. All receptors derive from a donor aged 10-29 years with latent tuberculosis or without tuberculosis infection.

The chain recombines TRBV19 with TRBJ2-7; 7 bases agree with TRBD1. Germline CDR1 LNHDA, CDR2 SQIVND (reference sequence). J gave up 5 bases and V 3 bases, and 4 bases lay outside the gene matches. This CDR3 has 13 residues. The CDR3 spells CASSIIGGNEQYF. In nucleotides, the CDR3 is TGTGCCAGTAGTATTATAGGGGGCAACGAGCAGTACTTC.

The sample holds a few counts of this clone. The chain couples TRBV2 to TRBJ1-4, with TRBD1 matching 7 bases. Germline V gene lookup returns CDR1 SNHLY and CDR2 FYNNEI. V shed 6 bases, J shed 14 bases, and the junction held 9 bases outside the gene matches. The CDR3 covers 12 residues. CDR3 loop: CASRIQTGLLFF. DNA for the CDR3: TGTGCCAGCAGAATTCAGACAGGGCTCCTGTTTTTT.

The rearrangement joins TRBV4-1 to TRBJ2-3; D is possibly TRBD2 (7 bases). CDR3 length: 19 residues. V lost 6 bases and J lost 4, with 29 bases in between. Germline values: CDR1 MGHRA, CDR2 YSYEKL. The DNA for the CDR3 is TGCGCCAGCAGACTCATTACAGGGCGGGGGACGAGGGATCCAGATACGCAGTATTTT. This gives the protein CASRLITGRGTRDPDTQYF.

The chain couples TRBV5-8 to TRBJ2-2, with 8 bases fitting TRBD1. Per the germline V gene, CDR1 is SGHTS and CDR2 is YDEGEE. V dropped 4 bases and J dropped 5; count of bases not matched to a gene: 7. This CDR3 has 15 amino acids. CDR3 bases: TGTGCCAGCAGCCGTGACAGGGGTCAGACCGGGGAGCTGTTTTTT. Its translation: CASSRDRGQTGELFF. The whole variable domain, remainder taken from reference TRBV5-8 and TRBJ2-2, is EAGVTQSPTHLIKTRGQQATLRCSPISGHTSVYWYQQALGLGLQFLLWYDEGEERNRGNFPPRFSGRQFPNYSSELNVNALELEDSALYLCASSRDRGQTGELFFGEGSRLTVL.

The V gene is TRBV25-1, the J gene TRBJ1-5, with D possibly being TRBD1 (5 bases). V was cut by 5 bases and J by 0 bases, with 17 bases left in between. Germline CDR1 reads MGHDK; CDR2 reads SYGVNS. The CDR3 totals 17 residues. Here the CDR3 reads CASSPSGAGGSNQPQHF. DNA of the CDR3: TGTGCCAGCAGTCCCTCCGGGGCGGGGGGTAGCAATCAGCCCCAGCATTTT.

The chain has TRBV10-1 and TRBJ1-2; 8 nucleotides align to TRBD1. Per the germline V gene, CDR1 is WNHNN and CDR2 is SYGVQD (reference sequence). The CDR3 totals 22 residues. V trimming: 5 bases; J trimming: 1 base; junction bases outside the gene matches: 27. CDR3 in DNA: TGCGCCAGCAGTCCCTACCATATTGCCGAGGGGACAGGAAGACCTCTTAACTATGGCTACACCTTC. Protein: CASSPYHIAEGTGRPLNYGYTF.

This clone was observed a single time. The chain joins TRBV10-1 to TRBJ2-7; D might be TRBD2 (6 bases). The CDR3 contains 13 residues. Germline CDR1 and CDR2: WNHNN and SYGVQD (reference sequence). V shed 6 bases and J shed 2 bases, with 11 bases lying between them. CDR3 sequence: CASSPGRTYEQYF. DNA for the CDR3: TGCGCCAGCAGCCCGGGGAGGACCTACGAGCAGTACTTC.

This clone was detected only once. The chain recombines TRBV4-1 with TRBJ2-3; 7 bases agree with TRBD2. This CDR3 region has 17 residues. Germline loops: CDR1 MGHRA, CDR2 YSYEKL. V lost 0 bases and J lost 2; bases outside the gene matches: 8. The CDR3 sequence: CASSQDGQGGLTDTQYF. CDR3 nucleotides: TGCGCCAGCAGCCAAGATGGGCAGGGAGGGCTCACAGATACGCAGTATTTT.

This clone was recorded only once. V and J are TRBV5-1 and TRBJ2-3, with D hard to call. V lost 3 bases, J lost 0 bases, and 20 bases lay in between. The CDR3 is 18 residues long. The V gene's germline CDR1 is SGHRS and CDR2 YFSETQ. CDR3 in amino acids: CASSSSFNSRSSTDTQYF. CDR3 sequence (DNA): TGCGCCAGCAGCTCGTCTTTTAACAGTCGATCTAGCACAGATACGCAGTATTTT. The variable domain in full, completed from reference TRBV5-1 and TRBJ2-3, reads KAGVTQTPRYLIKTRGQQVTLSCSPISGHRSVSWYQQTPGQGLQFLFEYFSETQRNKGNFPGRFSGRQFSNSRSEMNVSTLELGDSALYLCASSSSFNSRSSTDTQYFGPGTRLTVL.

Concerning this clone: This CDR3 is also generated by other DNA sequences in the sample. The rearrangement links TRBV5-6 to TRBJ1-1; D is uncertain. The CDR3 spans 14 residues. CDR1 and CDR2 from the germline V gene are SGHDT and YYEEEE. V lost 0 bases and J 4 bases, leaving 10 bases between the germline ends. CDR3 coding DNA: TGTGCCAGCAGCTTGGTCCCCACGGGCACTGAAGCTTTCTTT. Protein: CASSLVPTGTEAFF.

Concerning this clone itself: A read error may account for a junction end that differs from germline. The chain uses TRBV2 and TRBJ1-2, with 7 bases matching TRBD1. CDR1 is SNHLY, CDR2 FYNNEI, per germline. The CDR3 is made up of 12 amino acids. The CDR3 DNA follows: TGTGCCAGCAGTGAAAGAACCGGGACAGTGTTCTTC. Encoded protein: CASSERTGTVFF.

The chain combines TRBV5-1 with TRBJ2-7, with 9 bases aligning to TRBD1. The CDR3 covers 16 residues. The germline CDR1 and CDR2 sequences are SGHRS and YFSETQ. Germline trimming cut 3 bases from V and 5 bases from J; bases unmatched to any gene: 12. DNA of the CDR3: TGCGCCAGCAGCTCGACCTCCGGGACAGGGTTCCACGAGCAGTACTTC. Translating gives CASSSTSGTGFHEQYF. Using reference TRBV5-1 and TRBJ2-7 for the parts outside the CDR3, the full variable domain is KAGVTQTPRYLIKTRGQQVTLSCSPISGHRSVSWYQQTPGQGLQFLFEYFSETQRNKGNFPGRFSGRQFSNSRSEMNVSTLELGDSALYLCASSSTSGTGFHEQYFGPGTRLTVT.

As DNA, the CDR3 is TGTGCCAGCAGGGCGGGGCTAGAGGGCTACACCTTC. Translated, it gives CASRAGLEGYTF. The chain joins TRBV28 to TRBJ1-2; D possibly corresponds to TRBD1 (5 bases). The germline gives CDR1 MDHEN, CDR2 SYDVKM. The CDR3 spans 12 residues. Trimming took off 6 bases at V and 8 bases at J, with 13 bases between the two ends.

This sequence joins TRBV6-1 and TRBJ1-1; D is unresolved. The CDR3 contains 16 residues. Germline CDR1 reads MNHNS; CDR2 reads SASEGT. V dropped 2 bases and J dropped 8 bases, with 21 bases sitting between them. The CDR3 loop reads CASSERSGSRRAEAFF. CDR3 coding DNA: TGTGCCAGCAGTGAAAGGTCGGGGAGCAGACGCGCCGAAGCTTTCTTT.

This chain uses TRBV9 with TRBJ2-3, with unresolved D. V was pared by 0 bases and J by 1 base, with 6 bases between. Per the germline V gene, CDR1 is SGDLS and CDR2 is YYNGEE. CDR3 length: 14 amino acids. The CDR3 DNA follows: TGTGCCAGCAGCGTAGTGGCTGGCACAGATACGCAGTATTTT. Translation: CASSVVAGTDTQYF.

This clone was found once. The chain joins TRBV5-6 to TRBJ1-5; D gene ambiguous. V lost 1 base and J 4 bases, leaving 9 bases between the germline ends. Germline V gives CDR1 SGHDT, CDR2 YYEEEE. The CDR3 has 14 amino acids. CDR3 protein: CASSLSGLNQPQHF. The CDR3 DNA follows: TGTGCCAGCAGCTTGTCCGGGTTGAATCAGCCCCAGCATTTT.

There are a few counts of this clone. The chain joins TRBV5-8 to TRBJ1-5; the match to TRBD1 covers 10 bases. Germline CDR1 and CDR2: SGHTS and YDEGEE. V shed 0 bases, J shed 4 bases, and the junction held 4 bases outside the gene matches. The CDR3 sequence is 16 residues long. The CDR3 sequence: CASSLEMGQGNQPQHF. The CDR3 DNA sequence: TGTGCCAGCAGCTTGGAAATGGGACAGGGGAATCAGCCCCAGCATTTT. Together with reference TRBV5-8 and TRBJ1-5, the CDR3 gives the full variable domain: EAGVTQSPTHLIKTRGQQATLRCSPISGHTSVYWYQQALGLGLQFLLWYDEGEERNRGNFPPRFSGRQFPNYSSELNVNALELEDSALYLCASSLEMGQGNQPQHFGDGTRLSIL.

The chain employs TRBV5-1 and TRBJ2-2; 8 positions match TRBD2. There are 16 residues in the CDR3. With 1 base clipped from V and 3 bases from J, the junction kept 5 bases outside the gene matches. Germline V gene sequence: CDR1 SGHRS, CDR2 YFSETQ. CDR3 loop: CASSLTPGGDTGELFF. The CDR3 coding sequence is TGCGCCAGCAGCTTGACACCCGGGGGGGACACCGGGGAGCTGTTTTTT.

V and J are TRBV5-4 and TRBJ1-2, with D possibly matching TRBD1 (6 bases). Germline assignment: CDR1 SGHNT and CDR2 YYREEE (reference sequence). V lost 8 bases and J lost 3, with 17 bases in between. The CDR3 runs 14 residues. CDR3 loop: CASSGEQGYYGYTF. CDR3 coding DNA: TGTGCCAGTAGCGGGGAACAGGGTTACTATGGCTACACCTTC.

This chain connects TRBV7-2 to TRBJ1-3; possibly TRBD1 for D (5 bases). The CDR3 sequence is 16 residues long. From germline, CDR1 is SGHTA and CDR2 FQGNSA. Trimming took off 5 bases at V and 0 bases at J, with 14 bases between the two ends. The CDR3 protein is CASSLRQLPSGNTIYF. Written as DNA, the CDR3 is TGTGCCAGCAGCCTGCGACAGTTACCCTCTGGAAACACCATATATTTT.

The rearrangement links TRBV2 to TRBJ1-2, with 9 bases fitting TRBD1. Germline V CDR1 and CDR2: SNHLY, FYNNEI. This CDR3 is 16 amino acids long. The V segment lost 2 bases and the J segment 6 bases; nucleotides outside the gene matches: 10. The CDR3 here is CASSETGQGRADGYTF. The CDR3 DNA follows: TGTGCCAGCAGTGAAACCGGACAGGGGAGGGCCGATGGCTACACCTTC. Based on the CDR3 plus reference TRBV2 and TRBJ1-2, the full variable domain is EPEVTQTPSHQVTQMGQEVILRCVPISNHLYFYWYRQILGQKVEFLVSFYNNEISEKSEIFDDQFSVERPDGSNFTLKIRSTKLEDSAMYFCASSETGQGRADGYTFGSGTRLTVV.

The chain uses TRBV29-1 and TRBJ2-3, with D perhaps matching TRBD2 (6 bases). With 3 bases removed from V and 1 base from J, the gap between germline ends came to 8 bases. Germline values: CDR1 SQVTM, CDR2 ANQGSEA. The CDR3 has 13 amino acids. DNA of the CDR3: TGCAGCGTTGATGGCGGGGGCACAGATACGCAGTATTTT. Residues: CSVDGGGTDTQYF.

This chain links TRBV15 with TRBJ2-2; D not resolved. Trimming left V 5 bases short and J 5 bases short, with 6 bases between. Germline lookup yields CDR1 LNHNV and CDR2 YYDKDF (reference sequence). This CDR3 has 12 amino acids. The CDR3 coding sequence is TGTGCCACCAGCCGGGTAACCGGGGAGCTGTTTTTT. This gives the protein CATSRVTGELFF.

The J gene is TRBJ2-1, the V gene TRBV11-2; D may be TRBD2 (6 bases). The V gene's germline CDR1 is SGHAT and CDR2 FQNNGV. The CDR3 has 14 residues. Trimming cost V 4 bases and J 8 bases, with 15 bases left between them. The CDR3 is CASSSLFGGDEQFF. For the CDR3, the DNA is TGTGCCAGCAGCTCCTTGTTTGGAGGGGATGAGCAGTTCTTC.

CDR3 DNA sequence: TGTGCCAGCAGCTTCATTAACACTGAAGCTTTCTTT. This sequence encodes CASSFINTEAFF. V and J are TRBV7-2 and TRBJ1-1; D is ambiguous. The V and J ends lost 3 bases and 2 bases respectively, with 4 bases between them. The CDR3 consists of 12 residues. Germline V gene lookup returns CDR1 SGHTA and CDR2 FQGNSA.

The rearrangement links TRBV4-2 to TRBJ2-7; 9 bases match TRBD1. There are 16 residues in the CDR3. The junction had 11 bases not matched to a gene; V was cut back by 4 bases and J by 4 bases. Germline V gene lookup returns CDR1 LGHNA and CDR2 YNFKEQ. Written as DNA, the CDR3 is TGTGCCAGCAGCCCAAAGAGGACAGGGGATCTATACGAGCAGTACTTC. This sequence encodes CASSPKRTGDLYEQYF.

The chain employs TRBV4-3 and TRBJ1-6; D is possibly TRBD1 (6 bases). CDR1 is LGHNA, CDR2 YSLEER, per germline. This CDR3 has 15 amino acids. Trimming took off 1 base at V and 9 bases at J, with 13 bases between the two ends. As DNA, the CDR3 is TGCGCCAGCAGCCAAGTACAGGGTTGGAGTTCACCCCTCCACTTT. It translates to CASSQVQGWSSPLHF.